A selection of T cell receptor beta chains follows, all from one sample in a study of blood T cell repertoires in COVID-19. Some clones are missing from TCRdb's copy, which holds only in-frame ones; the method was immunoSEQ multiplex PCR. This repertoire shows 200,000 to 250,000 clones, around 83% found once; its top ten account for 1.3%. Material: PBMCs or T cells enriched from blood (not recorded which). The receptors originated from a woman between 40 and 55 years old with acute COVID-19. Both conserved end residues are part of each CDR3. D genes are given only for firm matches. Only part of the rows carry a size: once, few, many, or a class if the clone is expanded.

V gene,D gene,J gene,clone size,CDR3 DNA,CDR3 protein
TRBV29-1,TRBD1,TRBJ1-2,NA,TGCAGCGTTACCGGGACAGGGGGCGCAGGGTCTAGAGGCTACACCTTC,CSVTGTGGAGSRGYTF
TRBV6-6,TRBD2,TRBJ2-1,NA,TGTGCCAGCAGTCGATCTGGGGGGGGATTCCAGTTCTTC,CASSRSGGGFQFF
TRBV3-1/TRBV3-2,NA,TRBJ1-5,NA,TGTGCCAGCAGCCAAGGACAAGCTCAGCCCCAGCATTTT,CASSQGQAQPQHF
TRBV27,NA,TRBJ2-3,NA,TGTGCCAGCAGTCCCCCCTATAGCGTTCTTAGCACAGATACGCAGTATTTT,CASSPPYSVLSTDTQYF
TRBV24-1,NA,TRBJ1-2,NA,TGTGCCACCAGTGATTTTTACCTGGGCAGGGAGGGACCTAACTATGGCTACACCTTC,CATSDFYLGREGPNYGYTF
TRBV15,TRBD1,TRBJ1-4,NA,TGTGCCACCAGCAAGACCCCAGGGGGCAAGAATGAAAAACTGTTTTTT,CATSKTPGGKNEKLFF
TRBV10-1,NA,TRBJ2-3,few,TGCGCCAGCAGTGACCGGGGCACAGATACGCAGTATTTT,CASSDRGTDTQYF
TRBV2,NA,TRBJ1-2,NA,TGTGCCAGCAGCGGGGGGCCCATGAAATATGGCTACACCTTC,CASSGGPMKYGYTF
TRBV12-3/TRBV12-4,TRBD1,TRBJ2-5,NA,TGTGCCAGCAGTTCGACAGGGTTCGAGACCCAGTACTTC,CASSSTGFETQYF
TRBV7-2,TRBD1,TRBJ1-2,NA,TGTGCCAGCACCGTAGGGACAGGACATAACTATGGCTACACCTTC,CASTVGTGHNYGYTF
TRBV7-9,NA,TRBJ2-5,NA,TGTGCCAGCAGCGATGGACTGGGACAAGAGACCCAGTACTTC,CASSDGLGQETQYF
TRBV10-1,NA,TRBJ2-2,NA,TGCGCCAGCAGTGAGTCCGGAGGGGGGGACACCGGGGAGCTGTTTTTT,CASSESGGGDTGELFF
TRBV20-1,TRBD1,TRBJ2-1,NA,TGCAGTGCTAGTCAGGGGGTTTACAATGAGGGGCAGTTCTTC,CSASQGVYNEGQFF
TRBV5-8,NA,TRBJ1-1,once,TGTGCCAGCCCCGGGGGAACTGAAGCTTTCTTT,CASPGGTEAFF
TRBV5-1,NA,TRBJ1-1,NA,TGCGCCAGCAGCCAGCAGTCAGCGGGAGAAGCTTTCTTT,CASSQQSAGEAFF
TRBV30,NA,TRBJ2-5,NA,TGTGCCTGCACCCTAGGGGGGGGCTCAGAGACCCAGTACTTC,CACTLGGGSETQYF
TRBV11-2,TRBD2,TRBJ2-7,NA,TGTGCCAGCAGCTTAGGCCCTAGCGGGAGTGCCGGCGCCTACGAGCAGTACTTC,CASSLGPSGSAGAYEQYF
TRBV19,NA,TRBJ2-4,NA,TGTGCCAGCCAGGACAGTCTGACAACCCTAGCCAAAAACATTCAGTACTTC,CASQDSLTTLAKNIQYF
TRBV7-9,TRBD1,TRBJ1-2,NA,TGTGCCAGCAGCACCGGGGCGAGTCCGAGGGGGCGACCTAACTATGGCTACACCTTC,CASSTGASPRGRPNYGYTF
TRBV15,TRBD1,TRBJ2-7,NA,TGTGCCACCAGCGGGTACCGGACAGGGTCCTACGAGCAGTACTTC,CATSGYRTGSYEQYF
TRBV29-1,NA,TRBJ2-7,NA,TGCAGCGTTGGCTCCGGCTACGAGCAGTACTTC,CSVGSGYEQYF
TRBV27,NA,TRBJ2-3,NA,TGTGCCAGCGGCCCAAGACAGCTCCTCGGCACAGATACGCAGTATTTT,CASGPRQLLGTDTQYF
TRBV4-1,NA,TRBJ2-7,NA,TGCGCCAGCAGCAAAGGGGAGGAACCCACCTACGAGCAGTACTTC,CASSKGEEPTYEQYF
TRBV18,NA,TRBJ1-2,NA,TGTGCCAGCTCATCGGGGACAATCGGCTACACCTTC,CASSSGTIGYTF
TRBV7-9,TRBD2,TRBJ2-1,NA,TGTGCCAGCAGCCCCACCTTACTAGCGGGAGAGGACAATGAGCAGTTCTTC,CASSPTLLAGEDNEQFF
TRBV5-6,NA,TRBJ1-5,NA,TGTGCCAGCAGCTTACTGAGGTCCAATCAGCCCCAGCATTTT,CASSLLRSNQPQHF
TRBV2,NA,TRBJ2-2,NA,TGTGCCAGCAGTGAAAGGTCAGGCGCGAACACCGGGGAGCTGTTTTTT,CASSERSGANTGELFF
TRBV7-2,NA,TRBJ2-6,NA,TGTGCCAGCAGCTTAGGACATTACTCTGGGGCCAACGTCCTGACTTTC,CASSLGHYSGANVLTF
TRBV27,NA,TRBJ1-2,NA,TGTGCCAGCAGTTTATCGCGCCGGTACTTCTATGGCTACACCTTC,CASSLSRRYFYGYTF
TRBV21-1,NA,TRBJ2-7,NA,TGTGCCAGCAGCATCCGGGACAGGGAACACTACGAGCAGTACTTC,CASSIRDREHYEQYF
TRBV7-2,TRBD1,TRBJ1-2,NA,TGTGCCAGCAGCTTACAGGGGGCCTTATGGAATGGCTACACCTTC,CASSLQGALWNGYTF
TRBV30,NA,TRBJ1-2,few,TGTGCCTGGTGGGCCTTCGGTGGCTACACCTTC,CAWWAFGGYTF
TRBV6-5,NA,TRBJ1-6,once,TGTGCCAGCATTACCGAAACGGGGAATTCACCCCTCCACTTT,CASITETGNSPLHF
TRBV27,NA,TRBJ1-1,NA,TGTGCCAGCAGGGGGGGTACTGAAGCTTTCTTT,CASRGGTEAFF
TRBV5-4,NA,TRBJ2-3,NA,TGTGCCAGCAGCTTGGCGGGGTTTATCGGCCACACAGATACGCAGTATTTT,CASSLAGFIGHTDTQYF
TRBV4-2,NA,TRBJ1-3,NA,TGTGCCAGCAGCCCATCAGACGGGTCTACGATCTCTGGAAACACCATATATTTT,CASSPSDGSTISGNTIYF
TRBV7-2,NA,TRBJ2-7,NA,TGTGCCAGCAGCTTAGGCAACCTACCCTACGAGCAGTACTTC,CASSLGNLPYEQYF
TRBV19,TRBD1,TRBJ1-2,NA,TGTGCCAGTGGCAGGGGGCGAGTGAACTATGGCTACACCTTC,CASGRGRVNYGYTF
TRBV7-8,TRBD2,TRBJ2-1,once,TGTGCCAGCAGCTTAACTAGCGGGACCGTTCTTTCCTACAATGAGCAGTTCTTC,CASSLTSGTVLSYNEQFF
TRBV11-1,NA,TRBJ2-7,NA,TGTGCCAGCAGCTTAACGGTCCTGTCCCGCGAGCAGTACTTC,CASSLTVLSREQYF
TRBV25-1,TRBD2,TRBJ2-5,NA,TGTGCCAGCAAGCGGGCTAGCGGGGGGGCCGAGACCCAGTACTTC,CASKRASGGAETQYF
TRBV24-1,NA,TRBJ1-5,NA,TGTGCCACCAGGGGGTGGCAGGCGGGATTCAATAGCAATCAGCCCCAGCATTTT,CATRGWQAGFNSNQPQHF
TRBV3-1/TRBV3-2,TRBD1,TRBJ1-1,NA,TGTGCCAGCAGCCAAGGCGCCCCCGGCGGGACAGGAAAAATGAGGACTGAAGCTTTCTTT,CASSQGAPGGTGKMRTEAFF
TRBV27,NA,TRBJ2-3,NA,TGTGCCAGCAGTCGCAGTCCAGCGGGCACAGATACGCAGTATTTT,CASSRSPAGTDTQYF
TRBV30,TRBD2,TRBJ2-3,NA,TGTGCCTGGACTAGCGGGGGGGCCGGTGTTGGTACGCAGTATTTT,CAWTSGGAGVGTQYF
TRBV5-4,NA,TRBJ1-2,NA,TGTGCCAGCAGCTTGGCCAGGGATGGCTACACCTTC,CASSLARDGYTF
TRBV6-5,NA,TRBJ2-1,NA,TGTGCCAGCAGCGGGGGGCTTGAGCAGTTCTTC,CASSGGLEQFF
TRBV4-3,TRBD2,TRBJ2-5,NA,TGCGCCAGCAGCCAAGTTTACGGCCGGACTAGCGGGGGGAACTACCAAGAGACCCAGTACTTC,CASSQVYGRTSGGNYQETQYF
TRBV5-1,NA,TRBJ2-1,few,TGCGCCAGCAGCTCCTACAGGGTAGTCAGCTACAATGAGCAGTTCTTC,CASSSYRVVSYNEQFF
TRBV11-3,TRBD1,TRBJ2-1,NA,TGTGCCAGCAGCTGGGGGTCAGGGGGCTACTACAATGAGCAGTTCTTC,CASSWGSGGYYNEQFF
TRBV5-1,NA,TRBJ2-7,once,TGCGCCAGCAGCTTAGACCCTGGGAGCTCCTACGAGCAGTACTTC,CASSLDPGSSYEQYF
TRBV6-5,TRBD1,TRBJ1-2,NA,TGTGCCAGCAGTCCTCGGGACAGGGTATTTGGCTACACCTTC,CASSPRDRVFGYTF
TRBV12-2,NA,TRBJ2-3,NA,TGTGCAAGTCGCTTAGGCAAGGGACACTCTTCTGATCACAGCACAGATACGCAGTATTTT,CASRLGKGHSSDHSTDTQYF